Listed here are 30 T cell receptor beta chains from one sample, sequenced in a study of T cells in Graves' hyperthyroidism and ophthalmopathy. Amplification of TCR beta CDR3 regions used RNA as the template. RT-PCR in the first round (using the HTBI primer set) targeted the TCR CDR3. TCRdb redid the calling of the multiplex PCR reads with MiXCR, one entry per CDR3 protein. This table holds approximately 690,000 distinct CDR3 sequences, roughly 15% found once. The sample consisted of blood. The receptors here all came from a woman in her fifties or sixties with Graves' ophthalmopathy.

The chain has TRBV18 and TRBJ1-1, with D hard to call. The CDR3 is 17 residues long. With 4 bases removed from V and 6 bases from J, the gap between germline ends came to 24 bases. Per germline, CDR1 KGHSH and CDR2 LQKENI. The CDR3 coding sequence is TGTGCCAGCTCACGAGGAGTCCCAACGGGTTCCAACGCTGAAGCTTTCTTT. Protein: CASSRGVPTGSNAEAFF. Together with reference TRBV18 and TRBJ1-1, the CDR3 gives the full variable domain: NAGVMQNPRHLVRRRGQEARLRCSPMKGHSHVYWYRQLPEEGLKFMVYLQKENIIDESGMPKERFSAEFPKEGPSILRIQQVVRGDSAAYFCASSRGVPTGSNAEAFFGQGTRLTVV.

This clonotype was observed at least ten times. The rearrangement links TRBV12-3 or TRBV12-4 to TRBJ1-4, with D perhaps matching TRBD1 (5 bases). The CDR3 has 16 amino acids. Trimming removed 7 bases at V and 8 bases at J, with 23 bases between. For the CDR3, the DNA is TGTGCCAGCAAGCTAGCGGGGGGACTTACCCGGGAAAAACTGTTTTTT. It yields the protein CASKLAGGLTREKLFF.

This clonotype was detected many times. This chain connects TRBV5-8 to TRBJ1-5, with TRBD1 matching 7 bases. Trimming at V came to 5 bases and at J to 0 bases, leaving 11 bases not matched to a gene. This CDR3 region has 17 residues. The germline V gene has CDR1 SGHTS and CDR2 YDEGEE. This CDR3 is CASRTGTEFYSNQPQHF. In nucleotides, the CDR3 is TGTGCCAGCAGAACCGGGACAGAGTTTTATAGCAATCAGCCCCAGCATTTT.

This clonotype was recorded at least ten times. The chain combines TRBV29-1 with TRBJ1-1, with 8 bases lining up with TRBD1. CDR3 length equals 13 residues. Unmatched junction bases numbered 9, after V lost 6 bases and J lost 6 bases. Looked up from germline, CDR1 is SQVTM and CDR2 is ANQGSEA. The CDR3 here is CSVAQGAGAEAFF. The CDR3 DNA reads as TGCAGCGTCGCTCAGGGGGCTGGGGCTGAAGCTTTCTTT.

In its sample, this clonotype was seen many times. J is TRBJ2-1 and V is TRBV27, with TRBD2 identical over 10 bases. The CDR3 covers 15 residues. Germline V CDR1 and CDR2: MNHEY, SMNVEV (reference sequence). The J segment lost 4 bases and the V segment lost 5 bases, leaving 5 bases of the junction unmatched. CDR3 sequence: CASSEGTSEYNEQFF. DNA of the CDR3: TGTGCCAGCAGTGAAGGGACTAGCGAATACAATGAGCAGTTCTTC.

This clonotype was recorded at least ten times. This chain links TRBV10-3 with TRBJ2-7, with 11 bases that match TRBD2. The CDR3 length is 17 residues. Germline assignment: CDR1 ENHRY and CDR2 SYGVKD. The J segment lost 9 bases and the V segment lost 0 bases, leaving 13 bases of the junction unmatched. CDR3 in amino acids: CAISESTATSGIRVQYF. CDR3 coding DNA: TGTGCCATCAGTGAGTCGACCGCGACTAGCGGGATTCGGGTGCAGTACTTC.

The table lists this clonotype with a few counts. V and J are TRBV7-9 and TRBJ2-2; possibly TRBD1 for D (5 bases). This CDR3 region has 16 residues. V lost 0 bases to trimming and J lost 4 bases, with 12 bases between them. Germline CDR1 and CDR2: SEHNR and FQNEAQ (reference sequence). CDR3 sequence: CASSLAGQGGTGELFF. The CDR3 DNA follows: TGTGCCAGCAGCTTAGCGGGTCAGGGCGGCACCGGGGAGCTGTTTTTT.

This clonotype was counted many times. V is TRBV5-1 and J is TRBJ2-2; a weak D match, TRBD1 (6 bases). Trimming left V 4 bases short and J 2 bases short, with 12 bases between. Germline V gene sequence: CDR1 SGHRS, CDR2 YFSETQ. This CDR3 has 15 residues. Here the CDR3 reads CASSPWDTNTGELFF. CDR3 nucleotides: TGCGCCAGCAGCCCCTGGGACACCAACACCGGGGAGCTGTTTTTT. The variable domain in full, completed from reference TRBV5-1 and TRBJ2-2, reads KAGVTQTPRYLIKTRGQQVTLSCSPISGHRSVSWYQQTPGQGLQFLFEYFSETQRNKGNFPGRFSGRQFSNSRSEMNVSTLELGDSALYLCASSPWDTNTGELFFGEGSRLTVL.

V gene TRBV4-3 combines with J gene TRBJ1-5, with D perhaps matching TRBD1 (5 bases). CDR1 and CDR2 (germline): LGHNA, YSLEER. V was pared by 2 bases and J by 6 bases, with 11 bases between. The CDR3 is made up of 14 amino acids. CDR3 amino acids: CASSQRDGAQPQHF. CDR3 in DNA: TGCGCCAGCAGCCAACGGGACGGGGCTCAGCCCCAGCATTTT.

The chain has TRBV4-3 and TRBJ2-1; 9 bases agree with TRBD2. V gave up 1 base and J gave up 3 bases; unmatched junction bases: 7. Germline V gene data show CDR1 as LGHNA and CDR2 as YSLEER. This CDR3 is built from 17 residues. Written as DNA, the CDR3 is TGCGCCAGCAGCCAAGTTGCCTCGCGGGGGGGCTACAATGAGCAGTTCTTC. Residues: CASSQVASRGGYNEQFF.

Ten or more counts support this clonotype. The chain recombines TRBV5-6 with TRBJ2-1; TRBD2 aligns across 8 bases. Germline V gene lookup returns CDR1 SGHDT and CDR2 YYEEEE. The CDR3 length is 17 residues. The J segment lost 4 bases and the V segment lost 2 bases, leaving 11 bases of the junction unmatched. In nucleotides, the CDR3 is TGTGCCAGCAGCTTCGTCCAGCGGGAGCTTTTGTACAATGAGCAGTTCTTC. Amino acids: CASSFVQRELLYNEQFF. Full variable domain (outside the CDR3, taken from reference TRBV5-6 and TRBJ2-1): DAGVTQSPTHLIKTRGQQVTLRCSPKSGHDTVSWYQQALGQGPQFIFQYYEEEERQRGNFPDRFSGHQFPNYSSELNVNALLLGDSALYLCASSFVQRELLYNEQFFGPGTRLTVL.

This clonotype was seen repeatedly, ten times or more. This chain joins TRBV20-1 and TRBJ2-5, with 9 bases fitting TRBD2. Germline assignment: CDR1 DFQATT and CDR2 SNEGSKA (reference sequence). This CDR3 region has 15 residues. After removal of 6 bases from V and 2 bases from J, the junction contained 10 bases not matched to a gene. CDR3 DNA sequence: TGCAGTGCCGGGGTCGGCAGCGGGGGGCAAGAGACCCAGTACTTC. Translating it yields CSAGVGSGGQETQYF.

This chain joins TRBV19 and TRBJ2-7, with D possibly matching TRBD1 (5 bases). CDR3 length equals 14 residues. Germline V CDR1 and CDR2: LNHDA, SQIVND (reference sequence). V was shortened by 4 bases and J by 6 bases, with 16 bases between the two germline ends. For the CDR3, the DNA is TGTGCCAGTAGTACAGAACAGGAGTCGGCCGAGCAGTACTTC. It specifies CASSTEQESAEQYF.

In this sample, this clonotype turned up many times. The chain uses TRBV27 and TRBJ2-3; TRBD2 matches at 9 bases. The CDR3 loop spans 18 amino acids. V shed 6 bases, J shed 0 bases, and the junction held 13 bases outside the gene matches. CDR1 and CDR2 from the germline V gene are MNHEY and SMNVEV (reference sequence). The CDR3 is CASRNRPIAGASTDTQYF. DNA for the CDR3: TGTGCCAGCAGAAACAGACCGATAGCGGGGGCTAGCACAGATACGCAGTATTTT.

At least ten counts were recorded for this clonotype. The chain carries TRBV5-1 and TRBJ2-7, with 8 bases that match TRBD1. In germline, CDR1 is SGHRS, CDR2 YFSETQ. The CDR3 sequence is 14 residues long. The ends lost 3 bases at V and 6 bases at J; junction bases unmatched: 8. The CDR3 DNA reads TGCGCCAGCAGCTACGACAGGGGCGCGGGCGAGCAGTACTTC. This codes for CASSYDRGAGEQYF.

V and J are TRBV20-1 and TRBJ2-7; 7 bases map to TRBD2. J lost 2 bases, V lost 6 bases, and 10 bases had no gene match. Germline loops: CDR1 DFQATT, CDR2 SNEGSKA (reference sequence). The CDR3 extends over 14 amino acids. CDR3 region: CSATPEREPYEQYF. The CDR3 DNA is TGCAGTGCCACCCCGGAGCGGGAACCCTACGAGCAGTACTTC.

In its sample, this clonotype was seen many times. V usage is TRBV2 and J usage is TRBJ1-1, with D possibly being TRBD1 (5 bases). Per the germline V gene, CDR1 is SNHLY and CDR2 is FYNNEI. V lost 7 bases, J lost 7 bases, and 13 bases lay in between. The CDR3 contains 12 residues. The CDR3 is CASMGGRVEAFF. CDR3 sequence (DNA): TGTGCCAGCATGGGGGGGAGGGTTGAAGCTTTCTTT.

V usage is TRBV7-2 and J usage is TRBJ2-3; 10 nucleotides agree with TRBD2. Losses at the gene ends were 0 bases for V and 2 bases for J; bases not matched to a gene: 2. The CDR3 totals 16 residues. Germline loops: CDR1 SGHTA, CDR2 FQGNSA. CDR3 sequence: CASSLAGTSATDTQYF. As DNA, the CDR3 is TGTGCCAGCAGCTTAGCGGGGACTAGCGCCACAGATACGCAGTATTTT.

A few counts support this clonotype. V is TRBV7-9 and J is TRBJ2-5; either TRBD1 or TRBD2 may fit D (5 bases each). Germline V gene data show CDR1 as SEHNR and CDR2 as FQNEAQ (reference sequence). This CDR3 is 20 amino acids long. V lost 1 base and J lost 1, with 25 bases in between. CDR3: CASSLVGPQGPYPSQETQYF. The CDR3 DNA reads as TGTGCCAGCAGCTTAGTGGGACCTCAGGGACCCTACCCGTCCCAAGAGACCCAGTACTTC.

The gene calls are TRBV29-1 and TRBJ2-2, with D tentatively TRBD2 (5 bases). The CDR3 covers 12 residues. Germline V CDR1 and CDR2: SQVTM, ANQGSEA. The CDR3 bases are TGCAGACAAAGCGGGAACACCGGGGAGCTGTTTTTT. Amino acids: CRQSGNTGELFF.

This clonotype was counted a few times. The rearrangement joins TRBV20-1 to TRBJ1-5; D is undetermined. V was clipped by 3 bases and J by 0 bases, with 9 bases between them. The CDR3 runs to 14 residues. Germline V gene sequence: CDR1 DFQATT, CDR2 SNEGSKA (reference sequence). The CDR3 DNA follows: TGCAGTGCTAGGACGGGCAATAGCAATCAGCCCCAGCATTTT. Encoded protein: CSARTGNSNQPQHF.

At least ten counts were recorded for this clonotype. The J gene is TRBJ1-5, the V gene TRBV28; D unresolved. Germline assignment: CDR1 MDHEN and CDR2 SYDVKM. The length of the CDR3 is 17 residues. Trimming pared 0 bases from V and 0 bases from J, leaving 12 bases between. CDR3 sequence: CASSLWLARNSNQPQHF. The DNA for the CDR3 is TGTGCCAGCAGTTTATGGTTGGCACGCAATAGCAATCAGCCCCAGCATTTT.

Only a few counts were recorded for this clonotype. V is TRBV12-3 or TRBV12-4 and J is TRBJ2-1; D is undetermined. CDR3 length equals 14 residues. Trimming pared 3 bases from V and 3 bases from J, leaving 9 bases between. CDR3 residues: CASSFRQYYNEQFF. The CDR3 coding sequence is TGTGCCAGCAGTTTCCGGCAGTACTACAATGAGCAGTTCTTC.

In its sample, this clonotype was seen a few times. This sequence joins TRBV20-1 and TRBJ2-7; D is unresolved. The CDR3 is made up of 13 amino acids. The germline V and J ends were trimmed by 1 base and 6 bases, with 13 bases remaining between them. Germline V gives CDR1 DFQATT, CDR2 SNEGSKA (reference sequence). The CDR3 sequence: CSARGTDGFEQYF. Written as DNA, the CDR3 is TGCAGTGCTAGAGGAACAGATGGGTTCGAGCAGTACTTC.

The table lists this clonotype with many counts. The J gene is TRBJ2-1, the V gene TRBV11-1, with D possibly being TRBD2 (5 bases). Trimming cost V 1 base and J 1 base, with 14 bases left between them. The germline CDR1 and CDR2 sequences are SGHAT and FQDESV (reference sequence). CDR3 length equals 17 residues. The CDR3 region has the DNA TGTGCCAGCAGCTTAGTCTTCACGAGCGGATCCTACAATGAGCAGTTCTTC. It is translated as CASSLVFTSGSYNEQFF.

The rearrangement uses TRBV9 and TRBJ1-3; unclear D gene. V dropped 2 bases and J dropped 3 bases, with 15 bases sitting between them. The CDR3 sequence is 16 residues long. Germline V gene data show CDR1 as SGDLS and CDR2 as YYNGEE. The CDR3 sequence is CASSVGSMTIGNTIYF. The DNA of the CDR3 is TGTGCCAGCAGCGTTGGGTCTATGACAATTGGAAACACCATATATTTT.

This clonotype was seen ten or more times. This rearrangement joins TRBV14 to TRBJ2-7; unclear D gene. This CDR3 contains 11 residues. Germline assignment: CDR1 SGHDN and CDR2 FVKESK. The V end lost 2 bases, the J end lost 2 bases, and 1 base lay between the germline ends. CDR3 region: CASSQTYEQYF. The CDR3 coding sequence is TGTGCCAGCAGCCAAACCTACGAGCAGTACTTC.

This clonotype showed up many times. This rearrangement joins TRBV12-5 to TRBJ2-3, with 11 bases fitting TRBD2. Germline V gene sequence: CDR1 LGHNT, CDR2 FRNRAP. This CDR3 is 18 amino acids long. V lost 7 bases, J lost 6 bases, and 18 bases stayed unmatched. The CDR3: CASEGRLAGSHIKDTQYF. DNA of the CDR3: TGTGCTAGTGAGGGGCGACTAGCGGGGTCACATATTAAGGATACGCAGTATTTT.

At least ten counts were recorded for this clonotype. The chain carries TRBV6-1 and TRBJ1-1; the D is unclear. This CDR3 region has 12 residues. Deletions cut 7 bases from V and 1 base from J, with 7 bases between. Germline CDR1 and CDR2: MNHNS and SASEGT. The CDR3 is CASNNKNTEAFF. CDR3 coding DNA: TGTGCCAGCAACAACAAGAACACTGAAGCTTTCTTT.

In this sample, this clonotype turned up many times. The chain employs TRBV18 and TRBJ1-5; no clear D gene. V was shortened by 6 bases and J by 5 bases, with 11 bases between the two germline ends. This CDR3 spans 13 amino acids. Germline CDR1 is KGHSH and CDR2 is LQKENI. DNA of the CDR3: TGTGCCAGCTCGACTGGGAGCCATCAGCCCCAGCATTTT. Protein product: CASSTGSHQPQHF.